This is a list of T cell receptor beta chains from one sample in a study of blood T cell repertoires in COVID-19. Repertoires were generated with immunoSEQ multiplex PCR, while TCRdb's copy carries only in-frame clones and drops some. The sample lists just over 250,000 clones, around 80% occurring once. The sample was PBMCs or T cells enriched from blood (not recorded which). The receptors originated from a young man with acute COVID-19. Each CDR3 is given with its conserved first and last residue. The D gene is left open where the match is weak. Size is stated for part of the rows, as once, few or many counts, or as a class when the clone is expanded.

V gene	D gene	CDR3 length	clone size	J gene	CDR3 protein	CDR3 DNA
TRBV3-1/TRBV3-2	.	11	.	TRBJ2-1	CASASGNEQFF	TGTGCCAGCGCCTCCGGGAATGAGCAGTTCTTC
TRBV4-2	TRBD2	15	.	TRBJ2-5	CASSHLTSGEETQYF	TGTGCCAGCAGCCACTTAACTAGCGGGGAAGAGACCCAGTACTTC
TRBV5-1	TRBD1	15	.	TRBJ1-5	CASSLDGQGNQPQHF	TGCGCCAGCAGCTTGGATGGACAGGGTAATCAGCCCCAGCATTTT
TRBV6-5	.	12	.	TRBJ2-2	CASRRDTGELFF	TGTGCCAGCAGACGCGACACCGGGGAGCTGTTTTTT
TRBV6-4	TRBD1	13	few	TRBJ2-4	CASSDGQGNIQYF	TGTGCCAGCAGTGACGGACAGGGAAACATTCAGTACTTC
TRBV6-5	.	13	.	TRBJ2-3	CASKRISTDTQYF	TGTGCCAGCAAGCGGATTAGCACAGATACGCAGTATTTT
TRBV6-4	.	14	.	TRBJ2-2	CASRRQKGAGELFF	TGTGCCAGCAGACGACAGAAAGGGGCCGGGGAGCTGTTTTTT
TRBV27	TRBD2	15	.	TRBJ2-5	CASSRAGDEWETQYF	TGTGCCAGCAGCAGAGCGGGAGATGAATGGGAGACCCAGTACTTC
TRBV11-2	TRBD2	15	.	TRBJ2-2	CASSLLAGGTGELFF	TGTGCCAGCAGCTTACTAGCGGGAGGCACCGGGGAGCTGTTTTTT
TRBV25-1	TRBD1	15	few	TRBJ2-2	CASSEQGARVGELFF	TGTGCCAGCAGTGAGCAGGGGGCAAGGGTCGGGGAGCTGTTTTTT
TRBV6-1	.	15	.	TRBJ1-2	CASSEFNRGGYGYTF	TGTGCCAGCAGTGAATTCAACCGCGGGGGCTATGGCTACACCTTC
TRBV24-1	.	16	.	TRBJ2-1	CATSDFSGGLTNEQFF	TGTGCCACCAGTGATTTCTCCGGGGGTCTTACGAATGAGCAGTTCTTC
TRBV5-5	.	15	few	TRBJ2-1	CASMLLLGLSNEQFF	TGTGCCAGCATGCTACTTCTAGGACTTTCGAATGAGCAGTTCTTC
TRBV6-6	.	14	.	TRBJ2-5	CASSYGGSSPAQYF	TGTGCCAGCAGTTACGGCGGTTCCTCCCCGGCCCAGTACTTC
TRBV28	.	12	few	TRBJ2-7	CASYSGGGQRTF	TGTGCCAGCTACTCCGGTGGTGGACAGCGTACCTTC
TRBV28	.	12	.	TRBJ2-1	CASTDRRDEQFF	TGTGCCAGCACGGACAGGCGGGACGAGCAGTTCTTC
TRBV28	.	15	.	TRBJ1-2	CASSFGPAGAYGYTF	TGTGCCAGCAGTTTCGGACCAGCAGGGGCATACGGCTACACCTTC
TRBV27	.	17	few	TRBJ1-6	CASSLTSRGSYNSPLHF	TGTGCCAGCAGTTTAACCTCCAGGGGCTCCTATAATTCACCCCTCCACTTT
TRBV18	.	14	.	TRBJ2-1	CASSPGLGGNEQFF	TGTGCCAGCTCACCTGGACTGGGGGGCAATGAGCAGTTCTTC
TRBV5-1	TRBD1	14	.	TRBJ1-1	CASSWTGLNTEAFF	TGTGCCAGCAGCTGGACAGGGTTGAACACTGAAGCTTTCTTT
TRBV29-1	.	13	.	TRBJ1-1	CSVPGGLGTEAFF	TGCAGCGTGCCGGGGGGACTTGGCACTGAAGCTTTCTTT